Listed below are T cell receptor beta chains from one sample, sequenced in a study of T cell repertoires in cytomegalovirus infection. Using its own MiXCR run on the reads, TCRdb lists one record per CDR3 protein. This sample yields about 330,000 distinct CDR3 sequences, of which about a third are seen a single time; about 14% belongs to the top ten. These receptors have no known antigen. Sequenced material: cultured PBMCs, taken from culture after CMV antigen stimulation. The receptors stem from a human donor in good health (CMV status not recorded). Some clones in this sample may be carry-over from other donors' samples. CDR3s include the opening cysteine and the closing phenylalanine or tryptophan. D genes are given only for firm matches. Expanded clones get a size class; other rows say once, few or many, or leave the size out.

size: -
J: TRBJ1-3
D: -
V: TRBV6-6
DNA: TGTGCCAGCAGTTATCTAGACTTGAGCTCTGGAAACACCATATATTTT
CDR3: CASSYLDLSSGNTIYF

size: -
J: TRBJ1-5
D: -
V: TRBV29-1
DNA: TGCAGCGTTGTGTGGCAGGGGAATAGCAATCAGCCCCAGCATTTT
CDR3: CSVVWQGNSNQPQHF

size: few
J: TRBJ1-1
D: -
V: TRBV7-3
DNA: TGTGCCAGCAGCCCGCAAGGGGGGGACACTGAAGCTTTCTTT
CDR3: CASSPQGGDTEAFF

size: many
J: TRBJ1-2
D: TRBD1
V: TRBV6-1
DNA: TGTGCCAGCAGTTATGGGACAGCTCACTATGGCTACACCTTC
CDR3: CASSYGTAHYGYTF

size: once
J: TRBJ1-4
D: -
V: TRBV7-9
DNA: TGTGCCAGCAGAGGAAGAAATGAAAAACTGTTTTTT
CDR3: CASRGRNEKLFF

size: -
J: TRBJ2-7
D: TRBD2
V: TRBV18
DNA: TGTGCCATCCCAAAATGGGGACTACGACCCTACGAGCAGTACTTC
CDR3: CAIPKWGLRPYEQYF

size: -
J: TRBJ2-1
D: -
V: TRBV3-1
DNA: TGTGCCAGCAGCCAAGGTCGCCTAGCATATGAGCAGTTCTTC
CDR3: CASSQGRLAYEQFF

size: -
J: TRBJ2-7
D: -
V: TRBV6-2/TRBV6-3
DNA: TGTGCCAGCATTTCCACAGGTACCTACGAGCAGTACTTC
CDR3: CASISTGTYEQYF

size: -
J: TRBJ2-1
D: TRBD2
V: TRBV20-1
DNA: TGCAGTGCATCGTCCGGGACTAGCGAGTACAATGAGCAGTTCTTC
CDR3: CSASSGTSEYNEQFF

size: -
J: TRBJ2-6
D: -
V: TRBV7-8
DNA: TGTGCCAGCAGCTTTTACAGGTCCGGGGCCAACGTCCTGACTTTC
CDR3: CASSFYRSGANVLTF

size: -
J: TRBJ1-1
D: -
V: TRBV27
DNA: TGTGCCAGCAGGGTGATACACGGAAACACTGAAGCTTTCTTT
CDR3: CASRVIHGNTEAFF

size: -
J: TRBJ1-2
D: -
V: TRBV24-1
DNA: TGTGCCACCAGTGATAACCAGGGTCTCTATGGCTACACCTTC
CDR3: CATSDNQGLYGYTF

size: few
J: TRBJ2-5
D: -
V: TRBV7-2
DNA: TGTGCCAGCAGCCCAAGACTGGGGAAGGGGGAGACCCAGTACTTC
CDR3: CASSPRLGKGETQYF

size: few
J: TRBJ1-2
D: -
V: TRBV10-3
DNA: TGTGCCATCAGTGAGAAGGAGAACTATGGCTACACCTTC
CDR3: CAISEKENYGYTF

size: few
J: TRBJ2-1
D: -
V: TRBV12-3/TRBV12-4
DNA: TGTGCCAGCAGGAGAACCCGGGACGGCTACAATGAGCAGTTCTTC
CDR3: CASRRTRDGYNEQFF

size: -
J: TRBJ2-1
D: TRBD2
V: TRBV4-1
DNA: TGCGCCAGCACCCTAACTCTGACTAGCGGAGGTTACAATGAGCAGTTCTTC
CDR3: CASTLTLTSGGYNEQFF

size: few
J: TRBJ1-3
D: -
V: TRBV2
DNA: TGTGCCAGCAGGGAAACAGAAGCTGGAAACACCATATATTTT
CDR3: CASRETEAGNTIYF